The 24 T cell receptor beta chains reported below all come from one sample, sequenced in a study of T cells in Graves' hyperthyroidism and ophthalmopathy. Amplification of TCR beta CDR3 regions used RNA as the template. RT-PCR in the first round (using the HTBI primer set) targeted the TCR CDR3. Each CDR3 protein is one row after TCRdb ran MiXCR on the multiplex PCR reads. The sample lists about 400,000 distinct CDR3 sequences; about 16% were seen once. The material sequenced was blood. The receptors derive from a woman aged 30 to 39 with Graves' hyperthyroidism.

This clonotype occurred a few times. The V and J genes are TRBV19 and TRBJ1-5; D unclear. This CDR3 spans 14 amino acids. Germline assignment: CDR1 LNHDA and CDR2 SQIVND (reference sequence). Between the trimmed V and J ends, which lost 10 bases and 2 bases, there was a span of 15 bases. The chain's CDR3 is CAISTGAGNQPQHF. The DNA for the CDR3 is TGTGCCATAAGCACGGGAGCCGGCAATCAGCCCCAGCATTTT. Based on the CDR3 plus reference TRBV19 and TRBJ1-5, the full variable domain is DGGITQSPKYLFRKEGQNVTLSCEQNLNHDAMYWYRQDPGQGLRLIYYSQIVNDFQKGDIAEGYSVSREKKESFPLTVTSAQKNPTAFYLCAISTGAGNQPQHFGDGTRLSIL.

This clonotype was counted ten times or more. The gene calls are TRBV5-5 and TRBJ2-1, with 8 bases that match TRBD2. This CDR3 is built from 17 residues. Germline-derived CDR1 and CDR2 are SGHKS and YYEKEE (reference sequence). Losses at the gene ends were 3 bases for V and 0 bases for J; bases not matched to a gene: 8. DNA of the CDR3: TGTGCCAGCAGCTCGAGAACACTAGCGGACTCCTACAATGAGCAGTTCTTC. Amino acids: CASSSRTLADSYNEQFF.

For this clonotype: One base away lies a much larger clone, so this may be a sequencing read error. The V and J genes are TRBV20-1 and TRBJ2-5; 11 nucleotides line up with TRBD2. V trimming: 5 bases; J trimming: 4 bases; junction bases outside the gene matches: 9. The CDR3 is made up of 15 amino acids. Germline V gene sequence: CDR1 DFQATT, CDR2 SNEGSKA (reference sequence). CDR3 protein: CSACRLAGSPETQYF. CDR3 sequence (DNA): TGCAGTGCTTGTAGACTAGCGGGATCCCCAGAGACCCAGTACTTC.

This clonotype was seen many times. This sequence joins TRBV6-1 and TRBJ2-5; D is possibly TRBD2 (6 bases). The CDR3 runs to 17 residues. The germline gives CDR1 MNHNS, CDR2 SASEGT. Trimming removed 6 bases at V and 4 bases at J, with 24 bases between. The CDR3 is CASSNKDSGLGLETQYF. The CDR3 nucleotides read TGTGCCAGCAGCAACAAGGATAGCGGATTAGGGCTAGAGACCCAGTACTTC.

This clonotype has more than one count but fewer than ten. The gene calls are TRBV30 and TRBJ2-3; TRBD2 might be the D (5 bases). Germline V gives CDR1 GTSNPN, CDR2 SVGIG (reference sequence). V lost 4 bases, J lost 5 bases, and 13 bases lay in between. This CDR3 has 13 residues. The CDR3 loop is CAWTDGIKDTQYF. Here the CDR3 DNA reads TGTGCCTGGACGGACGGGATTAAAGATACGCAGTATTTT.

This chain joins TRBV6-4 and TRBJ1-1; maybe TRBD1 (5 bases). Germline-derived CDR1 and CDR2 are MRHNA and SNTAGT. Trimming took off 6 bases at V and 3 bases at J, with 11 bases between the two ends. The CDR3 totals 13 residues. CDR3 nucleotide sequence: TGTGCCAGCAGCTTCCTCAGGGACACTGAAGCTTTCTTT. It is translated as CASSFLRDTEAFF.

This clonotype has only a few counts. The chain employs TRBV10-3 and TRBJ1-2, with no clear D. Trimming pared 6 bases from V and 1 base from J, leaving 15 bases between. CDR3 length: 15 amino acids. Per germline, CDR1 ENHRY and CDR2 SYGVKD. The DNA of the CDR3 is TGTGCCATCAGGGTGGTCTCCAGTAATAACTATGGCTACACCTTC. Its translation: CAIRVVSSNNYGYTF.

This clonotype showed up just a few times. The CDR3 DNA reads TGCAGTGCTATCCATCCCCCGGGACAGTGGGGGACCCAGTACTTC. It yields the protein CSAIHPPGQWGTQYF. The rearrangement uses TRBV20-1 and TRBJ2-5, with 7 positions matching TRBD1. Germline CDR1 DFQATT, CDR2 SNEGSKA (reference sequence). V lost 4 bases to trimming and J lost 7 bases; unmatched junction nucleotides: 15. The CDR3 spans 15 residues.

This clonotype was found many times. The chain employs TRBV7-9 and TRBJ2-3; D might be TRBD2 (7 bases). Germline V gene sequence: CDR1 SEHNR, CDR2 FQNEAQ (reference sequence). V shed 6 bases and J shed 0 bases, with 22 bases lying between them. CDR3 size: 18 residues. The CDR3 coding sequence is TGTGCCAGCAGTTGGACCCCGGGCGGCGGGGGCAGCACAGATACGCAGTATTTT. Protein: CASSWTPGGGGSTDTQYF. Combining the CDR3 with reference TRBV7-9 and TRBJ2-3 gives the whole variable domain DTGVSQNPRHKITKRGQNVTFRCDPISEHNRLYWYRQTLGQGPEFLTYFQNEAQLEKSRLLSDRFSAERPKGSFSTLEIQRTEQGDSAMYLCASSWTPGGGGSTDTQYFGPGTRLTVL.

Many counts were recorded for this clonotype. The chain links TRBV28 to TRBJ1-2; no reliable D call. The CDR3 is made up of 13 amino acids. Trimming took 2 bases from V and 5 from J, leaving 9 bases between them. CDR1 MDHEN and CDR2 SYDVKM come from the germline V gene. CDR3 in DNA: TGTGCCAGCAGTTTACGGGGTAGATATGGCTACACCTTC. Its translation is CASSLRGRYGYTF.

There are many counts of this clonotype. The chain combines TRBV11-1 with TRBJ2-7, with 9 bases identical to TRBD2. The CDR3 totals 14 residues. After removal of 4 bases from V and 3 bases from J, the junction contained 4 bases not matched to a gene. The germline V gene has CDR1 SGHAT and CDR2 FQDESV (reference sequence). The chain's CDR3 is CASSSSGRIYEQYF. In DNA form, the CDR3 reads TGTGCCAGCAGCTCAAGCGGGAGGATCTACGAGCAGTACTTC.

The sample holds a few counts of this clonotype. J is TRBJ2-5 and V is TRBV3-1, with 15 bases matching TRBD2. Trimming removed 6 bases from V and 5 bases from J; junction bases left unmatched: 13. The CDR3 is 18 residues long. Germline V gives CDR1 LGHDT, CDR2 YNNKEL (reference sequence). The CDR3 DNA reads as TGTGCCAGCAGTCCATCCGGACTAGCGGGAGGGGAATGGGAGACCCAGTACTTC. Amino acid sequence: CASSPSGLAGGEWETQYF.

This clonotype was seen many times. The gene calls are TRBV28 and TRBJ2-1; D tentatively reads TRBD1 or TRBD2 (5 bases each). Germline assignment: CDR1 MDHEN and CDR2 SYDVKM. Trimming took off 0 bases at V and 5 bases at J, with 8 bases between the two ends. CDR3 length: 14 residues. The CDR3 sequence is CASSLWQGHNEQFF. DNA of the CDR3: TGTGCCAGCAGTTTATGGCAGGGACACAATGAGCAGTTCTTC. Supplemented by reference TRBV28 and TRBJ2-1, the full variable domain reads DVKVTQSSRYLVKRTGEKVFLECVQDMDHENMFWYRQDPGLGLRLIYFSYDVKMKEKGDIPEGYSVSREKKERFSLILESASTNQTSMYLCASSLWQGHNEQFFGPGTRLTVL.

CDR3 bases: TGTGCCAGCTCACTACAGGGAAATCAAGAGACCCAGTACTTC. It codes for CASSLQGNQETQYF. V and J are TRBV18 and TRBJ2-5; perhaps TRBD1 as D (6 bases). V shed 4 bases and J shed 2 bases, with 11 bases lying between them. Germline V CDR1 and CDR2: KGHSH, LQKENI. The CDR3 runs 14 residues. Full variable domain (remainder filled in from reference TRBV18 and TRBJ2-5): NAGVMQNPRHLVRRRGQEARLRCSPMKGHSHVYWYRQLPEEGLKFMVYLQKENIIDESGMPKERFSAEFPKEGPSILRIQQVVRGDSAAYFCASSLQGNQETQYFGPGTRLLVL.

The genes are TRBV30 and TRBJ1-3; D is uncertain. CDR3 length: 15 amino acids. V lost 3 bases and J lost 0, with 12 bases in between. In germline, CDR1 is GTSNPN, CDR2 SVGIG (reference sequence). CDR3 in DNA: TGTGCCTGGAGCGGAAACAGCTACTCTGGAAACACCATATATTTT. It encodes CAWSGNSYSGNTIYF.

The sample holds a few counts of this clonotype. The chain combines TRBV25-1 with TRBJ1-2; D uncertain. The CDR3 has 12 amino acids. Trimming removed 7 bases at V and 3 bases at J, with 9 bases between. Germline lookup yields CDR1 MGHDK and CDR2 SYGVNS. CDR3 sequence (DNA): TGTGCCAGCACGTCCCAGGACTATGGCTACACCTTC. This encodes CASTSQDYGYTF.

This clonotype showed up many times. The chain has TRBV5-1 and TRBJ2-3, with D maybe TRBD2 (6 bases). The germline CDR1 and CDR2 sequences are SGHRS and YFSETQ. V lost 4 bases, J lost 2 bases, and 11 bases lay in between. The length of the CDR3 is 14 residues. The CDR3 DNA follows: TGCGCCAGCAGCCAGGGACTCAACACAGATACGCAGTATTTT. Residues: CASSQGLNTDTQYF.

This clonotype showed up just a few times. The genes are TRBV20-1 and TRBJ2-2, with TRBD1 matching over 8 bases. The germline V gene encodes CDR1 DFQATT and CDR2 SNEGSKA (reference sequence). The ends lost 3 bases at V and 4 bases at J; junction bases unmatched: 7. The CDR3 totals 15 residues. The CDR3 protein is CSASGQGRGTGELFF. The CDR3 coding sequence is TGCAGTGCTAGTGGACAGGGACGGGGCACCGGGGAGCTGTTTTTT.

This clonotype was counted a few times. The chain has TRBV6-1 and TRBJ2-3; tentative D call: TRBD1 (6 bases). This CDR3 comprises 16 residues. The germline V gene has CDR1 MNHNS and CDR2 SASEGT. V was trimmed by 0 bases and J by 0 bases, leaving 10 bases between them. The CDR3 spells CASSEAIQGSTDTQYF. The CDR3 DNA reads TGTGCCAGCAGTGAAGCGATACAGGGTAGCACAGATACGCAGTATTTT.

This clonotype was found many times. The chain employs TRBV5-1 and TRBJ2-3, with TRBD2 matching over 10 bases. The CDR3 totals 16 residues. After removal of 2 bases from V and 4 bases from J, the junction contained 7 bases not matched to a gene. Germline CDR1 and CDR2: SGHRS and YFSETQ. In DNA, the CDR3 is TGCGCCAGCAGCTTCGCTAGCGGGAGTAAGTCAGATACGCAGTATTTT. Amino acid sequence: CASSFASGSKSDTQYF.

This sequence joins TRBV10-3 and TRBJ2-7; D not certain. The germline V and J ends were trimmed by 1 base and 0 bases, with 7 bases remaining between them. From germline, CDR1 is ENHRY and CDR2 SYGVKD. The CDR3 spans 14 residues. This chain's CDR3 is CAISEWSSSYEQYF. CDR3 DNA: TGTGCCATCAGTGAGTGGAGCTCCTCCTACGAGCAGTACTTC.

The rearrangement uses TRBV20-1 and TRBJ1-5; D might be TRBD1 (6 bases). The CDR3 is made up of 15 amino acids. From germline, CDR1 is DFQATT and CDR2 SNEGSKA (reference sequence). V lost 0 bases, J lost 5 bases, and 14 bases lay in between. The CDR3 bases are TGCAGTGCTAGAGAACCGGGGGCCCTTTATCAGCCCCAGCATTTT. This gives the protein CSAREPGALYQPQHF.

This clonotype was detected many times. This rearrangement joins TRBV18 to TRBJ2-1; 8 positions agree with TRBD1. This CDR3 has 13 residues. V lost 5 bases to trimming and J lost 9 bases; unmatched junction nucleotides: 6. Germline V gene lookup returns CDR1 KGHSH and CDR2 LQKENI. The CDR3 here is CASSTQGAGEQFF. The CDR3 DNA sequence: TGTGCCAGCTCAACGCAGGGGGCGGGTGAGCAGTTCTTC.

This clonotype showed up just a few times. This chain joins TRBV6-6 and TRBJ2-2; TRBD2 might be the D (6 bases). The germline V gene encodes CDR1 MNHNY and CDR2 SVGAGI (reference sequence). The germline V and J ends were trimmed by 2 bases and 3 bases, with 19 bases remaining between them. This CDR3 spans 18 amino acids. CDR3 sequence: CASSYPTSYGSDTGELFF. In nucleotides, the CDR3 is TGTGCCAGCAGTTACCCTACTAGCTACGGGAGTGACACCGGGGAGCTGTTTTTT.